The 9 T cell receptor beta chains below come from one sample, sequenced in a study of T-cell memory formation after mild COVID-19. MiXCR, run by TCRdb on the 5' RACE reads, gives a single entry per CDR3 protein. The sample lists approximately 210,000 distinct CDR3 sequences; 15% to 20% were seen once. The sample was PBMCs or a T cell subset sorted from them (not recorded which). These receptors were collected from an adult woman who had mild COVID-19 (a few samples of this study predate the infection). Cell type and time point are not known.

This clonotype was detected many times. The CDR3: CATSDHRTSGSTDTQYF. DNA of the CDR3: TGTGCCACCAGTGATCACCGGACTAGCGGCAGCACAGATACGCAGTATTTT. The genes are TRBV24-1 and TRBJ2-3, with 10 nucleotides matching TRBD2. Germline V gene sequence: CDR1 KGHDR, CDR2 SFDVKD. This CDR3 comprises 17 residues. V dropped 3 bases and J dropped 0; count of bases not matched to a gene: 5.

This clonotype showed up just a few times. J is TRBJ2-2 and V is TRBV7-2, with TRBD1 as a possible D gene (5 bases). Between the trimmed V and J ends, which lost 2 bases and 6 bases, there was a span of 7 bases. The CDR3 runs to 13 residues. CDR1 SGHTA and CDR2 FQGNSA come from the germline V gene. The CDR3 bases are TGTGCCAGCAGCTTAACAGGCCCCGGGGAGCTGTTTTTT. This encodes CASSLTGPGELFF.

The V call is TRBV7-8, the J call TRBJ2-3; no clear D gene. This CDR3 spans 16 amino acids. The V end lost 5 bases, the J end lost 0 bases, and 15 bases lay between the germline ends. Germline CDR1 SGHVS, CDR2 FQNEAQ. The CDR3 DNA reads as TGTGCCAGCAGCCCTATGTCTGGGTCTAGCACAGATACGCAGTATTTT. This gives the protein CASSPMSGSSTDTQYF.

The sample holds a few counts of this clonotype. This sequence joins TRBV2 and TRBJ1-2; D is uncertain. The germline V and J ends were trimmed by 3 bases and 2 bases, with 7 bases remaining between them. The CDR3 has 13 amino acids. From germline, CDR1 is SNHLY and CDR2 FYNNEI. CDR3 loop: CASSDATNYGYTF. The CDR3 DNA follows: TGTGCCAGCAGTGACGCGACAAACTATGGCTACACCTTC.

V is TRBV2 and J is TRBJ2-1, with D perhaps matching TRBD1 or TRBD2 (6 bases each). In germline, CDR1 is SNHLY, CDR2 FYNNEI. Trimming pared 4 bases from V and 8 bases from J, leaving 12 bases between. This CDR3 comprises 13 residues. The CDR3 loop is CASSVGGRDEQFF. In DNA, the CDR3 is TGTGCCAGCAGTGTGGGGGGCCGTGATGAGCAGTTCTTC. The whole variable domain, remainder taken from reference TRBV2 and TRBJ2-1, is EPEVTQTPSHQVTQMGQEVILRCVPISNHLYFYWYRQILGQKVEFLVSFYNNEISEKSEIFDDQFSVERPDGSNFTLKIRSTKLEDSAMYFCASSVGGRDEQFFGPGTRLTVL.

This sequence joins TRBV4-2 and TRBJ2-2; D is ambiguous. Trimming removed 4 bases at V and 4 bases at J, with 13 bases between. The CDR3 contains 15 residues. CDR1 LGHNA and CDR2 YNFKEQ come from the germline V gene. In nucleotides, the CDR3 is TGTGCCAGCAGCCCCGACCAACTAAGCACCGGGGAGCTGTTTTTT. It codes for CASSPDQLSTGELFF.

This clonotype was seen a few times. The V gene is TRBV27, the J gene TRBJ2-3; D is perhaps TRBD1 (6 bases). The germline V and J ends were trimmed by 0 bases and 3 bases, with 10 bases remaining between them. CDR3 length: 15 residues. Per germline, CDR1 MNHEY and CDR2 SMNVEV (reference sequence). The CDR3 here is CASSLSHGQTDTQYF. DNA of the CDR3: TGTGCCAGCAGTTTATCGCATGGACAGACAGATACGCAGTATTTT.

V usage is TRBV9 and J usage is TRBJ2-1; perhaps D is TRBD1 or TRBD2 (5 bases each). The CDR3 totals 15 residues. Trimming stripped 0 bases from V and 3 bases from J, with 10 bases between. CDR1 and CDR2 from the germline V gene are SGDLS and YYNGEE. The CDR3 DNA reads TGTGCCAGCAGCGTAGACGAGGGGAACTACAATGAGCAGTTCTTC. Protein product: CASSVDEGNYNEQFF.

This clonotype has only a few counts. J is TRBJ2-2 and V is TRBV15; D might be TRBD2 (8 bases). This CDR3 contains 16 residues. Germline V gives CDR1 LNHNV, CDR2 YYDKDF (reference sequence). Trimming took off 8 bases at V and 7 bases at J, with 23 bases between the two ends. Here the CDR3 DNA reads TGTGCCACCCGGACCAGGGGGACTAGTCGGGTCGGGGAGCTGTTTTTT. It translates to CATRTRGTSRVGELFF.